This TCR beta chain was recovered during a study of T-cell reconstitution after alpha-beta-depleted transplantation in children. This CDR3 contains 15 residues. The V and J ends lost 0 bases and 7 bases, in that order; junction bases with no gene match: 7. CDR1 and CDR2 from the germline V gene are SGHTA and FQGTGA. This clonotype turned up a few times. Library preparation (for TCRbeta) was performed with unique molecular identifiers. From the PCR reads, TCRdb called clonotypes with MiXCR, one entry per CDR3 protein. This table has about 610,000 distinct CDR3 sequences, about 10% appearing once. The sequenced sample was PBMCs from the stem cell graft donor, obtained from the stem cell graft. The chain employs TRBV7-3 and TRBJ2-7; 9 bases are a match to TRBD2. The source is a human donor who donated a stem cell graft to a child with acute myeloid leukemia. In nucleotides, the CDR3 is TGTGCCAGCAGCTTAACGGCTAGCGGGACGGGAGAGCAGTACTTC. Residues: CASSLTASGTGEQYF.